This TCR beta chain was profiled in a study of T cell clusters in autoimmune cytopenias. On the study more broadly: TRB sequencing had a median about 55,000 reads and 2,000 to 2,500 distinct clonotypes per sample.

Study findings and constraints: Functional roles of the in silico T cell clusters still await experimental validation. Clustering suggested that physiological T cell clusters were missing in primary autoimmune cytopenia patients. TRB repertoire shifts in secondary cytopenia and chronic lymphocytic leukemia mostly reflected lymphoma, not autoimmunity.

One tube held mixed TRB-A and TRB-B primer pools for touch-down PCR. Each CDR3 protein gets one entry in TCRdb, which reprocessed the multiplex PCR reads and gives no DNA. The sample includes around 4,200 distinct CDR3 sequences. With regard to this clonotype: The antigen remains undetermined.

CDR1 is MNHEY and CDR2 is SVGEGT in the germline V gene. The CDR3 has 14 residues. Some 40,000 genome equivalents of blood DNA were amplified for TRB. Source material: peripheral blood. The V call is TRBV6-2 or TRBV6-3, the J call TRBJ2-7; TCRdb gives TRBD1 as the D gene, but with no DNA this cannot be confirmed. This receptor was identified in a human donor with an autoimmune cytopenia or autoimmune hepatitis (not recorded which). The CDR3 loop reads CASSEAWDPVEQYF.